The rows below give T cell receptor beta chains drawn from one sample of a study of human T cells and chemical hapten exposure. A single record per CDR3 protein comes from TCRdb applying MiXCR to the RACE reads. The table has more than 75,000 distinct CDR3 sequences, around 10% seen once. The source material was whole blood, sampled in connection with sensitization to the hapten diphenylcyclopropenone (DPC). The receptors originated from a woman between 40 and 50 years old with alopecia areata. Some clones in this sample may be carry-over from other donors' samples. The CDR3 runs from the conserved cysteine through the conserved F or W. Fields, in order: D gene, V gene, clone size, J gene, CDR3 protein, CDR3 DNA. D genes are given only for firm matches. Size is omitted from some rows. Given values are once, few, many or a class for expanded clones.

TRBD2	TRBV10-3	few	TRBJ2-2	CATVAGVDTNTGELFF	TGTGCCACCGTAGCGGGGGTGGACACGAACACCGGGGAGCTGTTTTTT
.	TRBV6-2/TRBV6-3	many	TRBJ1-1	CASSYTPRQATNTEAFF	TGTGCCAGCAGTTACACACCTCGACAGGCAACGAACACTGAAGCTTTCTTT
.	TRBV28	many	TRBJ2-5	CASRLGEWGLETQYF	TGTGCCAGCAGACTTGGTGAATGGGGTCTAGAGACCCAGTACTTC
.	TRBV7-2	few	TRBJ2-5	CASSTYRVQETQYF	TGTGCCAGCAGCACATACAGGGTTCAAGAGACCCAGTACTTC
.	TRBV6-5	few	TRBJ1-2	CASSSPRGGHYGYTF	TGTGCCAGCAGTTCCCCGAGGGGAGGACACTATGGCTACACCTTC
.	TRBV6-2/TRBV6-3	.	TRBJ2-1	CASGFGSNEQFF	TGTGCCAGCGGGTTCGGAAGCAATGAGCAGTTCTTC
TRBD1	TRBV6-5	many	TRBJ1-5	CASSYSTGSTPQHF	TGTGCCAGCAGTTACTCGACAGGGTCTACGCCCCAGCATTTT
.	TRBV29-1	.	TRBJ1-2	CSVEEAVYYGYTF	TGCAGCGTTGAAGAGGCAGTGTACTATGGCTACACCTTC
TRBD1	TRBV27	few	TRBJ1-5	CASSSTGSPQHF	TGTGCCAGCAGTTCGACAGGGTCGCCCCAGCATTTT
.	TRBV20-1	few	TRBJ1-3	CSAEIVESGNTIYF	TGCAGTGCTGAAATAGTGGAGTCTGGAAACACCATATATTTT
.	TRBV7-2	few	TRBJ2-3	CASSLRGSPTDTQYF	TGTGCCAGCAGCTTACGGGGTAGTCCCACAGATACGCAGTATTTT
TRBD1	TRBV6-2/TRBV6-3	few	TRBJ1-2	CASRSTRTGRDYGYTF	TGTGCCAGCAGATCCACCCGGACAGGGAGGGACTATGGCTACACCTTC
.	TRBV5-1	.	TRBJ1-6	CASKEDGELYNSPLHF	TGCGCCAGCAAAGAGGACGGAGAACTTTATAATTCACCCCTCCACTTT
.	TRBV6-5	many	TRBJ1-1	CASSYSIGRVNTEAFF	TGTGCCAGCAGTTACTCGATCGGCAGGGTTAACACTGAAGCTTTCTTT
.	TRBV3-1	few	TRBJ2-1	CASSRIPGAKSSYNEQFF	TGTGCCAGCAGCCGGATTCCGGGGGCCAAAAGCTCCTACAATGAGCAGTTCTTC
TRBD2	TRBV6-5	.	TRBJ2-2	CASSRTSGGSNSPGELFF	TGTGCCAGCAGCCGGACTAGCGGGGGCTCCAACTCCCCCGGGGAGCTGTTTTTT
.	TRBV18	.	TRBJ1-2	CASSPTGTNYGYTF	TGTGCCAGCTCACCGACCGGGACTAACTATGGCTACACCTTC
TRBD1	TRBV28	few	TRBJ2-2	CASSPHGRGIPGELFF	TGTGCCAGCAGTCCCCATGGCAGGGGGATTCCCGGGGAGCTGTTTTTT
TRBD1	TRBV14	.	TRBJ1-1	CASSQLQGGTEAFF	TGTGCCAGCAGCCAACTACAGGGGGGCACTGAAGCTTTCTTT
TRBD1	TRBV20-1	many	TRBJ2-1	CSLLNRGYNEQFF	TGCAGTCTTTTAAACAGGGGCTACAATGAGCAGTTCTTC
.	TRBV9	few	TRBJ2-1	CASSVTGARGSEQFF	TGTGCCAGCAGCGTAACGGGGGCTAGGGGAAGTGAGCAGTTCTTC